This TCR beta chain was retrieved from a study of shared clonotypes between healthy human individuals. The V gene's germline CDR1 is LNHNV and CDR2 YYDKDF (reference sequence). The CDR3 loop spans 15 amino acids. The V gene end was trimmed by 0 bases and the J gene end by 9 bases; junction bases not matched to a gene: 6. Study results and limitations: Clonotype sharing among donors was expected to depend on sequencing depth.

Cells designated naive CD8 were CD45RO-negative and were positively selected for CCR7, with terminally differentiated effector memory CD45RA+ cells excluded. Donors were healthy HIV-negative adults without recent acute infections or vaccinations. The material for each subset, its genomic DNA, was split evenly across several immunoSEQ plates. Methods used by the authors: ImmunoSEQ only sent back junction sequences with no quality scores, so filtering was done differently. Only in-frame clones appear in the TCRdb table, and some are missing; sequencing was by immunoSEQ multiplex PCR. For V, J and clone size, that table is used; D and trimming come from the DNA. The data show roughly 650,000 clones, about 96% seen once. A remark on this clone: The target antigen is unknown.

This clonotype was sampled from a woman in her twenties or thirties in good health. The genes are TRBV15 and TRBJ1-5, with 9 nucleotides matching TRBD1. The material sequenced was naive CD8+ T cells sorted from blood. This CDR3 is CATSRDVGQGRPQHF. The CDR3 bases are TGTGCCACCAGCAGAGATGTAGGACAGGGGAGGCCCCAGCATTTT.